The clone carrying this T cell receptor (beta chain) turned up a few times. The V segment lost 5 bases and the J segment 0 bases; nucleotides outside the gene matches: 6. From germline, CDR1 is SNHLY and CDR2 FYNNEI. The CDR3 runs 16 residues. TCRdb's copy holds only in-frame clones and misses some; the assay was immunoSEQ multiplex PCR. The repertoire holds approximately 55,000 clones, roughly 70% seen once, with around 9.5% in the top ten. This specimen belongs to a study of T cell clones after liver transplantation. Study information: Third-party-reactive TCRbeta sequences from pre-transplant mixed lymphocyte reactions served as antigen-independent comparators.

The chain couples TRBV2 to TRBJ1-5; the match to TRBD1 covers 8 bases. The sequenced sample was CD4+ T cells from blood, obtained approximately 54 months after liver transplant. This sequence originates from a human patient who received a liver transplant. Some T cells may arise from the graft donor. CDR3 region: CASSPRGLYSNQPQHF. CDR3 nucleotides: TGTGCCAGCAGTCCCAGGGGGCTGTATAGCAATCAGCCCCAGCATTTT.